This T cell receptor (beta chain) was sequenced in a study of beta chain features in type 1 diabetes. The study, taken as a whole, reports: Moderately but significantly shorter TCRB CDR3s were found in Type 1 diabetes patients in all four CD4+ subsets.

The germline CDR1 and CDR2 sequences are KGHSH and LQKENI. V was cut by 2 bases and J by 7 bases, with 11 bases left in between. The CDR3 spans 14 residues. Ten or more counts support this clone. Its antigen is as yet unknown. Other DNA sequences in the same sample also yield this CDR3. CD45RO/CCR7/CD25/CD127/CD95/CD27 staining was used to isolate CD4+ naive, central memory, regulatory and stem cell-like memory cells by sorting. Since all of the isolated RNA was reverse transcribed, expressed TCRB transcripts were what got sequenced. Profiled with immunoSEQ multiplex PCR; TCRdb holds only in-frame clones, not every one. The table shows about 210,000 clones, with roughly a tenth occurring only once.

This sequence joins TRBV18 and TRBJ1-4; D remains ambiguous. The origin of this receptor is a man in his late teens or twenties in good health. Sequencing was done on a sample of central memory CD4+ T cells from blood. In DNA form, the CDR3 reads TGTGCCAGCTCACCATCGCTTGAGGGTGAAAAACTGTTTTTT. The encoded protein is CASSPSLEGEKLFF.